This record looks at one T cell receptor (beta chain) sequence and its context. Its target is not known. There are 15 residues in the CDR3. The V and J ends lost 2 bases and 1 base respectively, with 8 bases between them. Per germline, CDR1 MNHEY and CDR2 SMNVEV (reference sequence). The data belong to a study of regulatory T cells in long-lasting Graves disease. General study findings and limits: Sharing of public clonotypes was greater in persistent patients (under 3,000) than in new patients (around 880).

Time point meaning: persistent/refractory GD, antithyroid drugs over 5 years with positive TRAb. PBMCs were the source of the RNA used for TCR sequencing. CDR3 regions were amplified by Arm-PCR using iRepertoire HTBI primers to build TCR beta libraries. TCRdb processed the multiplex PCR reads anew with MiXCR; each CDR3 protein has one entry. This sample has some 420,000 distinct CDR3 sequences, with around a fifth found just once. V is TRBV27 and J is TRBJ2-2; the D gene could be TRBD1 or TRBD2 (5 bases each). This receptor was identified in a female donor with Graves disease. Specimen: peripheral blood mononuclear cells (PBMCs), collected when the disease was refractory, from a patient treated with antithyroid drugs. The CDR3 loop is CASSLRGVNTGELFF. CDR3 sequence (DNA): TGTGCCAGCAGTTTAAGAGGGGTGAACACCGGGGAGCTGTTTTTT.